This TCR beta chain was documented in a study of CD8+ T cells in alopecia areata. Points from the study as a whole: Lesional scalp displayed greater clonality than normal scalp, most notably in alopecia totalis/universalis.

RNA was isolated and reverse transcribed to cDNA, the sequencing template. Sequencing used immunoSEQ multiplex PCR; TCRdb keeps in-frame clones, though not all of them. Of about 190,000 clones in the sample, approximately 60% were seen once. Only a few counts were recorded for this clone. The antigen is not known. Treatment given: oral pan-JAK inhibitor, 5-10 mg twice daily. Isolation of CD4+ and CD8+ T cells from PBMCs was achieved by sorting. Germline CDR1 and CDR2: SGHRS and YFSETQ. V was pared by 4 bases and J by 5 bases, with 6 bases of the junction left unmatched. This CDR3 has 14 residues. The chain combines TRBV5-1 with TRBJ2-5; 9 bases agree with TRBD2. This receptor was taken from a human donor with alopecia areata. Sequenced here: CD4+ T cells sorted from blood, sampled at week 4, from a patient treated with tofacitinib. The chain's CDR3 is CASSKREVRETQYF. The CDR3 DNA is TGCGCCAGCAGCAAGCGGGAGGTCAGGGAGACCCAGTACTTC.